The clone carrying this T cell receptor beta chain was seen a handful of times. A read error may produce the germline difference seen at one junction end. Germline CDR1 SGHRS, CDR2 YFSETQ. CDR3 length: 14 residues. The entry originates in a study of blood T cells in healthy people across ages. Aged roughly 6 to 100, donors were systemically healthy Caucasians from Russia. PCR was performed a second time for roughly 7 to 12 cycles using a sample-barcoded 5' primer and a J-beta primer mix. In TCRdb, the 5' RACE reads were re-called with MiXCR into one record per CDR3 protein. The data hold hundreds of thousands of distinct CDR3 sequences, with roughly two fifths observed a single time.

The V call is TRBV5-1, the J call TRBJ2-7, with D possibly matching TRBD1 (6 bases). Sequencing input: blood. The receptor was isolated from a man older than 75 in good health. The CDR3: CASTPTGLSYGQYF. The DNA for the CDR3 is TGCGCCAGCACACCCACAGGGCTCTCCTACGGGCAGTACTTC.